A selection of T cell receptor beta chains follows, all from one sample in a study of T cells in Graves' hyperthyroidism and ophthalmopathy. TCRdb recomputed calls from the multiplex PCR reads with MiXCR, one row per CDR3 protein. The sample has roughly 290,000 distinct CDR3 sequences, approximately 12% seen once. Sample: blood. Receptor source: a woman aged 30 to 39 with Graves' hyperthyroidism that later progressed to Graves' ophthalmopathy. Each CDR3 is given with its conserved first and last residue. D genes are given only for firm matches. Clone size is stated in some rows and not others, as once, few, many or a class when expanded.

TRBD2	TRBV2	-	TRBJ2-5	TGTGCCAGCGATGGGGGGGACCCTCGGTACTTC	CASDGGDPRYF
-	TRBV4-2	many	TRBJ2-1	TGTGCCAGCAGCCAAGATCCTACCGAGTACAATGAGCAGTTCTTC	CASSQDPTEYNEQFF
TRBD1	TRBV11-2	many	TRBJ2-5	TGTGCCAGCAGGCGGGGACAGGGCAATAGCAAAGAGACCCAGTACTTC	CASRRGQGNSKETQYF
TRBD2	TRBV20-1	many	TRBJ2-7	TGCAGTGCAGGGGGGCGGGAGGTTTACGAGCAGTACTTC	CSAGGREVYEQYF
TRBD2	TRBV4-2	-	TRBJ2-7	TGTGCCAGCAGCCCCTCGCGGGGGGGGGGCGGGCTTTTGGACGAGCAGTACTTC	CASSPSRGGGGLLDEQYF
TRBD2	TRBV12-5	many	TRBJ2-3	TGTGCTAGTGGCCTCCACCAACTAGCGGGAGCGCCAGATACGCAGTATTTT	CASGLHQLAGAPDTQYF
-	TRBV7-9	many	TRBJ1-1	TGTGCCAGCAGCCGCGATGGGACGTGGGCTTTCTTT	CASSRDGTWAFF
TRBD1	TRBV7-6	few	TRBJ1-3	TGTGCCGTACAGGGGATTGGAAACACCATATATTTT	CAVQGIGNTIYF
-	TRBV6-2/TRBV6-3	many	TRBJ1-1	TGTGCCAGCAGTTACTCGAATATCCGGAACACTGAAGCTTTCTTT	CASSYSNIRNTEAFF
TRBD1	TRBV5-1	few	TRBJ1-2	TGCGCCAGCAGCTTGTCAGGGGGCAGTGGCTATGGCTACACCTTC	CASSLSGGSGYGYTF
-	TRBV20-1	-	TRBJ1-6	TGCAGTGCTAGAGTGAAGGAAAATTCACCCCTCCACTTT	CSARVKENSPLHF
-	TRBV6-2/TRBV6-3	many	TRBJ2-4	TGTGCCAGCACCTCGTTGGGGGCGATGAACATTCAGTACTTC	CASTSLGAMNIQYF
TRBD2	TRBV5-4	many	TRBJ2-7	TGTGCCAGCAGCTTGCTCATAGCGGGAGGACCCTACGAGCAGTACTTC	CASSLLIAGGPYEQYF
-	TRBV16	-	TRBJ2-2	TGTGCCAGCAGCCGCCCCTCCAGGGACACCGGGGAGCTGTTTTTT	CASSRPSRDTGELFF
-	TRBV13	few	TRBJ2-7	TGTGCCAGCAGCCCACCGAGCCTCAACGAGCAGTACTTC	CASSPPSLNEQYF
TRBD1	TRBV12-3/TRBV12-4	many	TRBJ1-2	TGTGCCAGCAGTTTTGGACAGGCGATGGGCCTCTATGGCTACACCTTC	CASSFGQAMGLYGYTF
TRBD2	TRBV6-1	many	TRBJ2-6	TGTGCCAGCAGAAGGATTACTAGCGGGGCTAGCTCTGGGGCCAACGTCCTGACTTTC	CASRRITSGASSGANVLTF
-	TRBV19	-	TRBJ2-2	TGTGCCAGTAGTATCCTACAGTCGAACACCGGGGAGCTGTTTTTT	CASSILQSNTGELFF
TRBD2	TRBV20-1	many	TRBJ2-3	TGCAGTGCTATTCTAGCGGGAGTGAGCACAGATACGCAGTATTTT	CSAILAGVSTDTQYF
-	TRBV6-5	many	TRBJ1-6	TGTGCCAGCAGTTACGGGGGGGAACTGGGTTCTCCCCTCCACTTT	CASSYGGELGSPLHF
TRBD1	TRBV28	many	TRBJ1-5	TGTGCCAGCAGCCCATCCGAGGGACAGGGGGTCCAGCCCCAGCATTTT	CASSPSEGQGVQPQHF
-	TRBV6-2/TRBV6-3	-	TRBJ2-1	TGTGCCAGCACCACATCCCATTTCAACAATGAGCAGTTCTTC	CASTTSHFNNEQFF
-	TRBV6-1	-	TRBJ2-7	TGTGCCAGCAGTAAATCCTTACCGGCACCCGAGCAGTACTTC	CASSKSLPAPEQYF
-	TRBV6-2/TRBV6-3	many	TRBJ2-7	TGTGCCAGCAGTTACTCGATTCAACAGTCATCTTCCTACTACGAGCAGTACTTC	CASSYSIQQSSSYYEQYF
TRBD1	TRBV30	many	TRBJ2-2	TGTGCCTGGGTCCGTCAGGGGGCATTGAACACCGGGGAGCTGTTTTTT	CAWVRQGALNTGELFF
-	TRBV4-2	few	TRBJ1-1	TGTGCCAGCAGCCAAGGACCTAACAGGGAGTACACTGAAGCTTTCTTT	CASSQGPNREYTEAFF
-	TRBV28	many	TRBJ1-2	TGTGCCAGCAGCCATGGACGGGAGACAGATGGCTACACCTTC	CASSHGRETDGYTF
-	TRBV5-4	-	TRBJ2-1	TGTGCCAGCAGCTTGAAAGTTGGGTCCTACAATGAGCAGTTCTTC	CASSLKVGSYNEQFF
-	TRBV5-1	many	TRBJ2-1	TGCGCCAGCAGCTTGTTCCTTGGCAATGAGCAGTTCTTC	CASSLFLGNEQFF
-	TRBV28	-	TRBJ1-2	TGTGCCAGCAGTTGGGGGGCTGGCTACACCTTC	CASSWGAGYTF
-	TRBV6-1	few	TRBJ2-1	TGTGCCAGTAGGGAGGGAGGACAGCCTTACAATGAGCAGTTCTTC	CASREGGQPYNEQFF
TRBD2	TRBV11-1	-	TRBJ2-1	TGTGCCAGTAGCGGGCGCTCACAACTCAATGAGCAGTTCTTC	CASSGRSQLNEQFF
TRBD2	TRBV9	many	TRBJ2-7	TGTGCCAGCAGCGTAGTCAGGGGACTAGCGGGACACTACGAGCAGTACTTC	CASSVVRGLAGHYEQYF
TRBD1	TRBV5-1	-	TRBJ2-1	TGCGCCAGCAGCTCGGGACAGCAAATGGAGCAGTTCTTC	CASSSGQQMEQFF
TRBD2	TRBV7-9	few	TRBJ2-2	TGTGCCGACCTGACTAGCACCACCGGGGAGCTGTTTTTT	CADLTSTTGELFF
-	TRBV20-1	many	TRBJ2-5	TGCAGTGCTAGAGATGGGGGAAGTGAGACCCAGTACTTC	CSARDGGSETQYF
-	TRBV7-6	few	TRBJ2-3	TGTGCCAGCAGCTTAGGGGCAGAAAGGGATACGCAGTATTTT	CASSLGAERDTQYF
TRBD2	TRBV6-1	many	TRBJ2-3	TGTGCCAGCAGTTACACCGGACTAGGCACAGATACGCAGTATTTT	CASSYTGLGTDTQYF
-	TRBV24-1	-	TRBJ2-1	TGTGCCACCAGTGAAGCGCTCTACAATGAGCAGTTCTTC	CATSEALYNEQFF
-	TRBV15	few	TRBJ2-7	TGTGCCACCAGCAGAGACGGGGGCCCAAGCTCCTACGAGCAGTACTTC	CATSRDGGPSSYEQYF
-	TRBV30	many	TRBJ1-2	TGTGCCTGGAGTTTCCCAGCTTATAACTATGGCTACACCTTC	CAWSFPAYNYGYTF
-	TRBV2	-	TRBJ2-6	TGTGCCAGCAGCGTTTTAGGGGGCTCTGGGGCCAACGTCCTGACTTTC	CASSVLGGSGANVLTF
-	TRBV28	many	TRBJ1-2	TGTGCCAGCAGTTTCGGGGCTCTCTATGGCTACACCTTC	CASSFGALYGYTF
TRBD1	TRBV6-5	many	TRBJ1-2	TGTGCCAGCAGTTACTTGCAGGGGGCGCGAGGCTACACCTTC	CASSYLQGARGYTF
-	TRBV6-5	once	TRBJ2-1	TGTGCCAGCAGTTACTCGAGTTTAGCCGGGAGAAGCTACAATGAGCAGTTCTTC	CASSYSSLAGRSYNEQFF
TRBD2	TRBV13	many	TRBJ2-1	TGTGCCGGAAGGACTAGCGGAAGAGGGGATGAGCAGTTCTTC	CAGRTSGRGDEQFF
TRBD1	TRBV6-1	-	TRBJ1-5	TGTGCCGGAGGGGGACAGGGGAGCAATCAGCCCCAGCATTTT	CAGGGQGSNQPQHF
TRBD2	TRBV29-1	-	TRBJ2-1	TGCAGCGTTGAAGATTTAGGTAACGGGGCTAGCGGGAGAGGTTGGGAGAATGAGCAGTTCTTC	CSVEDLGNGASGRGWENEQFF
-	TRBV6-2/TRBV6-3	many	TRBJ2-1	TGTGCCAGCAGTTACCAACTACCCAATGAGCAGTTCTTC	CASSYQLPNEQFF
-	TRBV14	many	TRBJ2-5	TGTGCCAGCAGCCAAGTTCAGGGTTTAGGGACCCAGTACTTC	CASSQVQGLGTQYF
-	TRBV6-5	few	TRBJ1-5	TGTGCCAGCAGTTACGTGGCATTCGGTCGCAATCAGCCCCAGCATTTT	CASSYVAFGRNQPQHF
-	TRBV5-5	many	TRBJ1-1	TGTGCCAGCAGCTTGCCGACAGTATCCATGAACACTGAAGCTTTCTTT	CASSLPTVSMNTEAFF